These 28 T cell receptor beta chains were all obtained from the same sample, sequenced in a study of blood T cell repertoires in COVID-19. Profiled with immunoSEQ multiplex PCR; TCRdb holds only in-frame clones, not every one. Among about 170,000 clones listed, about 74% were seen once. The sequenced material came from peripheral blood. The receptors come from an elderly woman with acute or convalescent COVID-19.

This clone was picked up one time. V is TRBV7-2 and J is TRBJ1-4, with 10 bases identical to TRBD1. The CDR3 has 18 residues. CDR1 is SGHTA, CDR2 FQGNSA, per germline. Germline trimming cut 6 bases from V and 7 bases from J; bases unmatched to any gene: 17. The CDR3 region has the DNA TGTGCCAGCAGTTTGATAGGACAGGGGGGGCACGGAGGTGAAAAACTGTTTTTT. As protein: CASSLIGQGGHGGEKLFF.

This clone came up a few times. V usage is TRBV4-1 and J usage is TRBJ2-7, with a possible D match to TRBD2 (6 bases). CDR1 MGHRA and CDR2 YSYEKL come from the germline V gene. The CDR3 covers 15 residues. Trimming removed 4 bases from V and 1 base from J, with 14 bases in between. The CDR3 region has the DNA TGCGCCAGCAGCCGGGACCCGGGAGCATCCTACGAGCAGTACTTC. Translation gives CASSRDPGASYEQYF.

The V and J genes are TRBV6-5 and TRBJ2-1, with a tentative D call TRBD1 (6 bases). CDR3 size: 15 residues. The germline V gene encodes CDR1 MNHEY and CDR2 SVGAGI. V lost 0 bases and J lost 7, with 13 bases in between. The CDR3 protein is CASSYSSGRGNEQFF. The CDR3 DNA sequence: TGTGCCAGCAGTTACTCCTCGGGAAGGGGGAATGAGCAGTTCTTC.

This clone was seen more than once but under ten times. The J gene is TRBJ1-5, the V gene TRBV10-3; 7 positions agree with TRBD1. The germline V gene encodes CDR1 ENHRY and CDR2 SYGVKD. The CDR3 covers 14 residues. V shed 4 bases, J shed 2 bases, and the junction held 2 bases outside the gene matches. The CDR3 sequence is CAISGQGGNQPQHF. In DNA, the CDR3 is TGTGCCATCAGTGGACAGGGAGGCAATCAGCCCCAGCATTTT.

This clone occurred a few times. J is TRBJ2-1 and V is TRBV28; 9 bases line up with TRBD2. This CDR3 is built from 15 residues. The ends lost 3 bases at V and 5 bases at J; junction bases unmatched: 5. Germline CDR1 is MDHEN and CDR2 is SYDVKM. CDR3 bases: TGTGCCAGCAGTTTCGGACTAGCGAATAACAATGAGCAGTTCTTC. Its protein is CASSFGLANNNEQFF.

V and J are TRBV14 and TRBJ2-7, with D unresolved. V shed 2 bases and J shed 1 base, with 12 bases lying between them. This CDR3 region has 15 residues. Germline CDR1 is SGHDN and CDR2 is FVKESK. CDR3 bases: TGTGCCAGCAGCCAAACCCATCGAGTATCCTACGAGCAGTACTTC. This translates into CASSQTHRVSYEQYF.

This clone came up a few times. The V and J genes are TRBV7-9 and TRBJ2-7, with TRBD2 matching 13 bases. Per germline, CDR1 SEHNR and CDR2 FQNEAQ (reference sequence). J gave up 3 bases and V 0 bases, and 5 bases lay outside the gene matches. This CDR3 spans 17 amino acids. The CDR3: CASSLAPRLAGGYEQYF. In DNA form, the CDR3 reads TGTGCCAGCAGCTTAGCCCCTAGACTAGCGGGAGGCTACGAGCAGTACTTC.

The J gene is TRBJ2-1, the V gene TRBV7-5; the tabulated D call, TRBD2, remains unverified against the DNA. TRBV7-5 is assigned pseudogene status. This CDR3 spans 15 amino acids. The CDR3 loop reads CARSRLAGGQVEQFF. DNA for the CDR3: TGTGCCAGAAGCCGACTAGCGGGGGGACAGGTTGAGCAGTTCTTC.

This clone was seen a few times. This sequence joins TRBV6-5 and TRBJ1-1; D possibly corresponds to TRBD1 (6 bases). CDR3 length equals 13 residues. Trimming shortened V by 6 bases and J by 7 bases, and 15 bases separated the two germline ends. CDR1 and CDR2 from the germline V gene are MNHEY and SVGAGI. CDR3 residues: CASRATGFSEAFF. The DNA for the CDR3 is TGTGCCAGCAGGGCCACAGGGTTTAGTGAAGCTTTCTTT.

The rearrangement uses TRBV3-1 (or the pseudogene TRBV3-2) and TRBJ1-2; maybe TRBD1 (6 bases). The germline V gene encodes CDR1 LGHDT and CDR2 YNNKEL (reference sequence). V shed 4 bases and J shed 5 bases, with 17 bases lying between them. The CDR3 runs to 15 residues. Here the CDR3 reads CASSPRGRGQYGYTF. The CDR3 DNA is TGTGCCAGCAGCCCCAGGGGTCGGGGCCAATATGGCTACACCTTC.

CDR3 residues: CASSQAFLSGNTGELFF. In nucleotides, the CDR3 is TGCGCCAGCAGCCAAGCCTTTCTTAGCGGGAACACCGGGGAGCTGTTTTTT. The gene calls are TRBV4-1 and TRBJ2-2; a possible D gene is TRBD2 (6 bases). CDR3 length: 17 amino acids. V was pared by 1 base and J by 1 base, with 13 bases between. CDR1 is MGHRA and CDR2 is YSYEKL in the germline V gene.

The chain joins TRBV4-2 to TRBJ1-1; D is perhaps TRBD1 (5 bases). V was shortened by 0 bases and J by 3 bases, with 17 bases between the two germline ends. Looked up from germline, CDR1 is LGHNA and CDR2 is YNFKEQ. This CDR3 has 17 residues. The DNA of the CDR3 is TGTGCCAGCAGCCAAGATAGGGCAGGGCTTCATCACACTGAAGCTTTCTTT. It codes for CASSQDRAGLHHTEAFF.

Only one count was recorded for this clone. The CDR3 here is CASSSGQGTGELFF. For the CDR3, the DNA is TGTGCCAGCAGCTCCGGACAGGGTACCGGGGAGCTGTTTTTT. The V call is TRBV7-6, the J call TRBJ2-2; TRBD1 matches 8 bases. Germline V gene lookup returns CDR1 SGHVS and CDR2 FNYEAQ. V was clipped by 4 bases and J by 5 bases; unmatched bases: 3. CDR3 length: 14 residues. Filled out from reference TRBV7-6 and TRBJ2-2, the complete variable domain reads GAGVSQSPRYKVTKRGQDVALRCDPISGHVSLYWYRQALGQGPEFLTYFNYEAQQDKSGLPNDRFSAERPEGSISTLTIQRTEQRDSAMYRCASSSGQGTGELFFGEGSRLTVL.

CDR3 DNA: TGCGCCAGCAGCCAAGGACAGGCAACTAATGAAAAACTGTTTTTT. Translating it yields CASSQGQATNEKLFF. The rearrangement uses TRBV4-3 and TRBJ1-4; perhaps TRBD1 as D (6 bases). Germline V gene data show CDR1 as LGHNA and CDR2 as YSLEER. The CDR3 is 15 amino acids. V lost 1 base and J lost 0, with 6 bases in between.

The rearrangement uses TRBV7-8 and TRBJ1-2; D possibly corresponds to TRBD1 (5 bases). Per the germline V gene, CDR1 is SGHVS and CDR2 is FQNEAQ. Trimming left V 5 bases short and J 4 bases short, with 8 bases between. The CDR3 runs to 12 residues. Here the CDR3 DNA reads TGTGCCAGCAGCCAAAGGGGCTATGGCTACACCTTC. It codes for CASSQRGYGYTF.

This chain links TRBV6-5 with TRBJ2-7; TRBD1 is a possible D gene (6 bases). V shed 4 bases and J shed 7 bases, with 20 bases lying between them. The CDR3 extends over 15 amino acids. Germline lookup yields CDR1 MNHEY and CDR2 SVGAGI. This CDR3 reads CASSWQGGIYAEQYF. CDR3 sequence (DNA): TGTGCCAGCAGTTGGCAAGGGGGAATCTACGCGGAGCAGTACTTC.

This clone was counted between two and nine times. This chain joins TRBV6-5 and TRBJ2-7, with D perhaps matching TRBD2 (5 bases). V lost 7 bases, J lost 3 bases, and 10 bases lay in between. Per germline, CDR1 MNHEY and CDR2 SVGAGI. This CDR3 spans 12 amino acids. DNA for the CDR3: TGTGCCAGCATTCGGGGATTCTACGAGCAGTACTTC. It specifies CASIRGFYEQYF.

V and J are TRBV29-1 and TRBJ2-5; possibly TRBD1 for D (7 bases). CDR1 is SQVTM, CDR2 ANQGSEA, per germline. The CDR3 totals 13 residues. V was shortened by 4 bases and J by 1 base, with 10 bases between the two germline ends. CDR3 in DNA: TGCAGCGTTGGCGGGACAGCCCAAGAGACCCAGTACTTC. Translated: CSVGGTAQETQYF.

The rearrangement joins TRBV11-3 to TRBJ2-7; 10 nucleotides align to TRBD1. The germline gives CDR1 SGHNT, CDR2 YENEEA. V dropped 4 bases and J dropped 5; count of bases not matched to a gene: 23. CDR3 length: 20 amino acids. CDR3 sequence reads: CASSSNGGQGLEGRGDEQYF. The CDR3 DNA is TGTGCCAGCAGCTCGAACGGGGGACAGGGGCTCGAAGGGCGAGGTGACGAGCAGTACTTC. Full variable domain (rest looked up from reference TRBV11-3 and TRBJ2-7): EAGVVQSPRYKIIEKKQPVAFWCNPISGHNTLYWYLQNLGQGPELLIRYENEEAVDDSQLPKDRFSAERLKGVDSTLKIQPAELGDSAVYLCASSSNGGQGLEGRGDEQYFGPGTRLTVT.

The genes are TRBV9 and TRBJ2-5; D gene unclear. Per the germline V gene, CDR1 is SGDLS and CDR2 is YYNGEE. The V and J ends lost 0 bases and 4 bases respectively, with 13 bases between them. The CDR3 covers 15 residues. Here the CDR3 DNA reads TGTGCCAGCAGCGTAGACTCGCTAATCCCAGAGACCCAGTACTTC. Protein: CASSVDSLIPETQYF.

V and J are TRBV27 and TRBJ1-1, with D perhaps matching TRBD1 (5 bases). Germline V gene sequence: CDR1 MNHEY, CDR2 SMNVEV (reference sequence). V lost 4 bases and J lost 3, with 12 bases in between. The CDR3 extends over 14 amino acids. The chain's CDR3 is CASSSPAGYTEAFF. The CDR3, as DNA: TGTGCCAGCAGTTCCCCCGCAGGGTACACTGAAGCTTTCTTT.

The V gene is TRBV2, the J gene TRBJ2-5, with 8 bases lining up with TRBD2. With V trimmed by 6 bases and J by 5 bases, 14 bases remained unmatched. The CDR3 totals 16 residues. Germline V lookup: CDR1 SNHLY, CDR2 FYNNEI. CDR3 region: CASRATGTRIRETQYF. DNA for the CDR3: TGTGCCAGCAGGGCTACCGGGACTAGGATCCGCGAGACCCAGTACTTC. Supplemented by reference TRBV2 and TRBJ2-5, the full variable domain reads EPEVTQTPSHQVTQMGQEVILRCVPISNHLYFYWYRQILGQKVEFLVSFYNNEISEKSEIFDDQFSVERPDGSNFTLKIRSTKLEDSAMYFCASRATGTRIRETQYFGPGTRLLVL.

V and J are TRBV7-9 and TRBJ1-1; D gene unclear. CDR1 SEHNR and CDR2 FQNEAQ come from the germline V gene (reference sequence). V lost 4 bases, J lost 4 bases, and 4 bases lay in between. CDR3 length: 11 amino acids. CDR3 sequence (DNA): TGTGCCAGCAGCTCCCTCACTGAAGCTTTCTTT. This codes for CASSSLTEAFF. Filled out from reference TRBV7-9 and TRBJ1-1, the complete variable domain reads DTGVSQNPRHKITKRGQNVTFRCDPISEHNRLYWYRQTLGQGPEFLTYFQNEAQLEKSRLLSDRFSAERPKGSFSTLEIQRTEQGDSAMYLCASSSLTEAFFGQGTRLTVV.

This chain uses TRBV7-8 with TRBJ1-5; 8 positions match TRBD1. The CDR3 spans 15 residues. The J segment lost 3 bases and the V segment lost 5 bases, leaving 6 bases of the junction unmatched. The germline V gene has CDR1 SGHVS and CDR2 FQNEAQ. Here the CDR3 reads CASSHGQGPNQPQHF. The CDR3 DNA follows: TGTGCCAGCAGCCATGGACAGGGACCCAATCAGCCCCAGCATTTT. Filled out from reference TRBV7-8 and TRBJ1-5, the complete variable domain reads GAGVSQSPRYKVAKRGQDVALRCDPISGHVSLFWYQQALGQGPEFLTYFQNEAQLDKSGLPSDRFFAERPEGSVSTLKIQRTQQEDSAVYLCASSHGQGPNQPQHFGDGTRLSIL.

The chain employs TRBV5-5 and TRBJ2-3; perhaps TRBD1 as D (5 bases). Trimming took 2 bases from V and 3 from J, leaving 10 bases between them. From germline, CDR1 is SGHKS and CDR2 YYEKEE (reference sequence). The CDR3 contains 14 residues. This CDR3 reads CASSFDSTTDTQYF. CDR3 in DNA: TGTGCCAGCAGCTTCGACAGCACAACAGATACGCAGTATTTT.

This clone showed up just once. This chain uses TRBV2 with TRBJ1-2; TRBD1 matches 8 bases. The CDR3 is 14 residues long. Germline-derived CDR1 and CDR2 are SNHLY and FYNNEI. The junction had 3 bases not matched to a gene; V was cut back by 3 bases and J by 3 bases. This CDR3 is CASSDLGQDYGYTF. CDR3 nucleotides: TGTGCCAGCAGTGACTTGGGACAGGACTATGGCTACACCTTC.

This chain uses TRBV28 with TRBJ1-1, with 8 bases lining up with TRBD1. The CDR3 has 14 amino acids. The V gene's germline CDR1 is MDHEN and CDR2 SYDVKM. Germline trimming cut 6 bases from V and 2 bases from J; bases unmatched to any gene: 5. The CDR3 nucleotides are TGTGCCAGCAGACCTGGACAGGGCAACACTGAAGCTTTCTTT. It codes for CASRPGQGNTEAFF.

The V call is TRBV19, the J call TRBJ2-3, with D possibly TRBD2 on 5 matching bases. The CDR3 loop spans 14 amino acids. Trimming shortened V by 5 bases and J by 2 bases, and 11 bases separated the two germline ends. Germline assignment: CDR1 LNHDA and CDR2 SQIVND (reference sequence). CDR3 in amino acids: CASSPKGDTDTQYF. The CDR3 nucleotides read TGTGCCAGTAGTCCTAAGGGAGACACAGATACGCAGTATTTT.